This TCR beta chain comes out of a study of blood T cell repertoires in COVID-19. The wider study: COVID-19 samples from acute and convalescent phases originated in the United States, Italy and Spain. T cells, B-cell-depleted T cells, or PBMCs supplied cDNA or gDNA.

Per the original methods: Reference gene primer amplification in the assay estimated nucleated cell counts. The method was immunoSEQ multiplex PCR; TCRdb's version includes in-frame clones alone and lacks a portion of them. That table is the source of V, J and clone size, and D and trimming were worked out from the DNA. The sample contains 45,000 or so clones, around 90% of which appear only once. This CDR3 contains 16 residues. V lost 5 bases, J lost 8 bases, and 21 bases lay in between. Germline V CDR1 and CDR2: SGHNT, YENEEA. Material for sequencing was peripheral blood. The sequence was obtained from a woman at least 80 years old in a cohort sampled during active or convalescent COVID-19. The J gene is TRBJ1-4, the V gene TRBV11-3, with D hard to call. Here the CDR3 reads CASSTVSILGVEKLFF. CDR3 bases: TGTGCCAGCAGCACAGTATCCATACTAGGCGTGGAAAAACTGTTTTTT.